This T cell receptor beta chain was recorded in a study of control samples from healthy donors and cancer patients. Deletions cut 1 base from V and 3 bases from J, with 10 bases between. The germline gives CDR1 LGHDT, CDR2 YNNKEL (reference sequence). The CDR3 has 14 amino acids. Using immunoSEQ multiplex PCR, the repertoire was profiled, and TCRdb retains in-frame clones only, with some absent. The sample shows 98,000 or so clones, 75% to 85% of them seen only once. The V call is TRBV3-1 (or the pseudogene TRBV3-2), the J call TRBJ2-7, with D perhaps matching TRBD1 (6 bases). The origin of this receptor is a woman between 25 and 40 years old in good health. The material sequenced was blood. The chain's CDR3 is CASSQVPGDYEQYF. The CDR3 DNA reads as TGTGCCAGCAGCCAAGTGCCAGGGGACTACGAGCAGTACTTC.